The 12 T cell receptor delta chains below all came from one sample that was sequenced in a study of gamma-delta T cells after stem cell transplantation (dated by TCRdb to about 2016). Libraries came from RT-PCR. The instrument was an Illumina MiSeq. TCRdb reprocessed the public reads with the caller CATT; rows with the same DNA were merged afterwards. The sample includes around 1,000 delta-chain clones, with less than 5% observed a single time. The top ten constitute approximately 47% of the sample. The sample comprised gamma-delta T cells. Receptors originate from a human donor. It is not recorded whose cells these are; they may come from a transplant donor.

A word on this clone: A read error likely explains this, since a far larger clone differs by one base. The gene calls are TRDV2 and TRDJ1, with 7 bases aligning to TRDD3. Trimming at V came to 1 base and at J to 4 bases, leaving 17 bases not matched to a gene. The CDR3 consists of 18 residues. Germline CDR1 is GEAIGNYY and CDR2 is EKD. The DNA for the CDR3 is TGTGCCTGTGACACGGTACTGGGGACAACGGCCCGTCGCGATAAACTCATCTTT. Its protein is CACDTVLGTTARRDKLIF.

This clone was recorded a few times. TCRdb's listed protein matches a much larger clone and diverges from this DNA's translation at residue 4, likely through a read error; the protein shown comes from the DNA. The J gene is TRDJ1, the V gene TRDV2; 10 nucleotides agree with TRDD3. The V gene end was trimmed by 5 bases and the J gene end by 6 bases; junction bases not matched to a gene: 17. This CDR3 is built from 17 residues. The germline CDR1 and CDR2 sequences are GEAIGNYY and EKD. The CDR3 nucleotides are TGTGCCTGTGGCGCCTTACTGGGGGATTCTGGACCATATAAACTCATCTTT. The encoded protein is CACGALLGDSGPYKLIF.

This clone has only a few counts. The TCRdb protein, from a much larger clone, departs from this DNA's translation at residue 11, likely by read error; the protein shown derives from the DNA. The rearrangement uses TRDV2 and TRDJ1; 9 nucleotides align to TRDD3. Per germline, CDR1 GEAIGNYY and CDR2 EKD. The CDR3 loop spans 14 amino acids. This CDR3 reads CASDKLGDTDRLIF. The CDR3 nucleotides are TGTGCCTCTGACAAACTGGGGGACACCGATAGACTCATCTTT.

In this sample, this clone turned up a few times. This probably arose from a read error, given a far larger clone one base away. Other DNA sequences in the sample encode the same CDR3. This rearrangement joins TRDV2 to TRDJ1; the match to TRDD3 covers 8 bases. This CDR3 region has 14 residues. Germline-derived CDR1 and CDR2 are GEAIGNYY and EKD. In nucleotides, the CDR3 is TGTGCATCTGACAAACTGGGGGACACCGATAAACTCATCTTT. Its protein product is CASDKLGDTDKLIF.

Judged by abundance, this clone is medium-sized. Since a much larger clone is just one base distant, this may be a read error. V is TRDV2 and J is TRDJ2, with 8 bases aligning to TRDD3. The CDR3 is 14 amino acids. V lost 3 bases and J lost 5; bases outside the gene matches: 4. CDR1 and CDR2 from the germline V gene are GEAIGNYY and EKD. The DNA of the CDR3 is TGTGCCTGTGACGTACTGGGGGCTACAGCACAACTCTTCTTT. Its translation is CACDVLGATAQLFF.

This clone was picked up a small number of times. The TCRdb protein comes from a much larger clone and disagrees with this DNA's translation at residue 11, likely due to a read error; the protein given here is derived from the DNA. The chain combines TRDV2 with TRDJ1; no firm D call. CDR3 size: 15 residues. The germline gives CDR1 GEAIGNYY, CDR2 EKD. This CDR3 is CACDAIKSLTYKLIF. The CDR3 coding sequence is TGTGCCTGTGACGCGATCAAATCTCTCACCTATAAACTCATCTTT.

The table lists this clone with a few counts. It is likely a read error: a sequence one base away is far more abundant. Other DNA sequences in the sample encode the same CDR3. The chain joins TRDV2 to TRDJ1; 7 nucleotides agree with TRDD3. The germline CDR1 and CDR2 sequences are GEAIGNYY and EKD. The CDR3 has 18 residues. The CDR3 loop reads CACDPVLGTTARRDKLIF. CDR3 DNA sequence: TGTGCCTGTGACCCGGTACTGGGGACAACGGCCCGTCGCGATAAACTCATCTTC.

The table lists this clone with a few counts. A read error likely explains this, since a far larger clone differs by one base. This rearrangement joins TRDV2 to TRDJ1; 10 positions match TRDD3. Germline loops: CDR1 GEAIGNYY, CDR2 EKD. This CDR3 has 17 amino acids. CDR3 protein: CARDALLGDSGPYKLIF. CDR3 nucleotide sequence: TGTGCCCGTGACGCCTTACTGGGGGATTCTGGACCATATAAACTCATCTTT.

In its sample, this clone ranks as medium-sized (0.01 to 0.1%). One base away lies a much larger clone, so this may be a sequencing read error. V is TRDV2 and J is TRDJ1; TRDD3 matches 13 bases. Germline loops: CDR1 GEAIGNYY, CDR2 EKD. The CDR3 contains 18 residues. After removal of 4 bases from V and 0 bases from J, the junction contained 10 bases not matched to a gene. CDR3 coding DNA: TGTGCCTGTGAACCGGTACTGGGGGATACGGGGAACACCGATAAACTCATCTTT. The encoded protein is CACEPVLGDTGNTDKLIF.

This clone was observed a few times. A far larger clone is just one base off, so this is likely a read error. Additional DNA sequences in this sample encode the identical CDR3. CDR3 in DNA: TGTGCCTGTGACACCCTCTCTGGGGGACCTCCCCGAGAACACTTCCATAAACTCATCTTT. Its protein is CACDTLSGGPPREHFHKLIF. This chain uses TRDV2 with TRDJ1; 8 positions agree with TRDD3. Germline values: CDR1 GEAIGNYY, CDR2 EKD. There are 20 residues in the CDR3. The ends lost 0 bases at V and 6 bases at J; junction bases unmatched: 23.

With respect to this clone: This could be a read error, since a much larger clone is one nucleotide away. This chain's CDR3 is CACDTMHGSGFLGDQALTAQLFF. CDR3 bases: TGTGCCTGTGACACAATGCACGGTAGCGGTTTTTTGGGGGACCAGGCTTTGACAGCACAACTCTTCTTT. The chain recombines TRDV2 with TRDJ2; the match to TRDD3 covers 7 bases. J was trimmed by 0 bases and V by 1 base; bases with no gene match: 25. CDR3 length: 23 amino acids. Germline assignment: CDR1 GEAIGNYY and CDR2 EKD.

Notes on this clone: At one boundary the junction diverges from the germline segment, which might be a read error. The chain is built from TRDV2 and TRDJ3; 13 nucleotides align to TRDD3. CDR1 and CDR2 (germline): GEAIGNYY, EKD. This CDR3 is 20 amino acids long. CDR3 nucleotides: TGTGCCTGTGACAATACTGGGGGATACGCCAGCTCCTGTGACACCCGACCGATGTTTTTC. Protein product: CACDNTGGYASSCDTRPMFF.